This T cell receptor (beta chain) was identified in a study of blood T cell repertoires in COVID-19. About the study: Material from acute and convalescent COVID-19 was sourced from the United States, Italy and Spain.

This CDR3 region has 14 residues. Germline assignment: CDR1 LGHDT and CDR2 YNNKEL (reference sequence). J gave up 6 bases and V 2 bases, and 4 bases lay outside the gene matches. This clone was counted once. Data came from immunoSEQ multiplex PCR; TCRdb stores just in-frame clones and leaves some out. The sample includes about 350,000 clones, approximately 89% of them seen just once. The chain carries TRBV3-1 (or the pseudogene TRBV3-2) and TRBJ2-1; the match to TRBD2 covers 7 bases. The receptor comes from a woman aged 60-75 years with COVID-19, enrolled during active disease. Source material: peripheral blood. CDR3 in amino acids: CASSQFRTSNEQFF. In DNA, the CDR3 is TGTGCCAGCAGCCAATTCCGGACTAGCAATGAGCAGTTCTTC.